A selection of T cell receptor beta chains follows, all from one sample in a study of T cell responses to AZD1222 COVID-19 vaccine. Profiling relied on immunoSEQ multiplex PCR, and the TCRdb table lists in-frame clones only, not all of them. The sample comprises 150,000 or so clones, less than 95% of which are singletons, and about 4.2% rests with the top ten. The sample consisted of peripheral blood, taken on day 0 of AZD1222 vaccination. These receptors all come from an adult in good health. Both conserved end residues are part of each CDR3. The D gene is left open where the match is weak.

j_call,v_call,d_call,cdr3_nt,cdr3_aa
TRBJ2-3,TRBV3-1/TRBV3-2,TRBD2,TGTGCCAGCAGCTCTCGCTCTAGCGGAGATACGCAGTATTTT,CASSSRSSGDTQYF
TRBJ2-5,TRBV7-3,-,TGTGCCAGCAGCTTAACGCCAGGGCCCCAAGAGACCCAGTACTTC,CASSLTPGPQETQYF
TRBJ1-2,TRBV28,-,TGTGCCACCAGGGCCGTCTATGGCTACACCTTC,CATRAVYGYTF
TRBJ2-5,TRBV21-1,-,TGTGCCAGATCGCAAAGAACTAAAGTATCGAAAGAGACCCAGTACTTC,CARSQRTKVSKETQYF
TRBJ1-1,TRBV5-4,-,TGTGCCAGCAGCATAAGACAGATGAACACTGAAGCTTTCTTT,CASSIRQMNTEAFF
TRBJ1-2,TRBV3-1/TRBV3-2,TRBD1,TGTGCCAGCAGCCAAGCCTGGAACACAGGGGACTATGGCTACACCTTC,CASSQAWNTGDYGYTF
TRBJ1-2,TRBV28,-,TGTGCCAGCAGCCCCCCCAGGGCTAACTATGGCTACACCTTC,CASSPPRANYGYTF
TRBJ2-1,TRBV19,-,TGTGCCAGTAGTATTCAAGGGAACAATGAGCAGTTCTTC,CASSIQGNNEQFF
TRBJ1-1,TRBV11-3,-,TGTGCCAGCAGCTCCCCGAGCTATCTTAGTGAAGCTTTCTTT,CASSSPSYLSEAFF
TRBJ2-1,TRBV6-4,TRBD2,TGTGCCAGCAGTTCTCTAGCGGGCTCCTACAATGAGCAGTTCTTC,CASSSLAGSYNEQFF
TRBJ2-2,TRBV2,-,TGTGCCAGCAGTGGTGTAGGGGGCACCGGGGAGCTGTTTTTT,CASSGVGGTGELFF